This T cell receptor beta chain was sequenced during a study of beta chain features in type 1 diabetes. V lost 3 bases to trimming and J lost 6 bases; unmatched junction nucleotides: 11. Germline V gene sequence: CDR1 SGHRS, CDR2 YFSETQ. The CDR3 has 17 residues. Since all of the isolated RNA was reverse transcribed, expressed TCRB transcripts were what got sequenced. Naive, central memory and regulatory T cell samples averaged roughly 3.6 million reads. Generated by immunoSEQ multiplex PCR, the TCRdb table keeps only in-frame clones and is missing some. The sample consists of a few hundred thousand clones, 9% to 10% of them appearing once.

Sequencing used naive CD4+ T cells from blood. This TCR derives from a woman aged 18-30 years in good health. The V and J genes are TRBV5-1 and TRBJ2-2; 10 bases line up with TRBD1. CDR3 in DNA: TGCGCCAGCAGCTCACCACCGGGACAGGGGTTTTCCGGGGAGCTGTTTTTT. Translated: CASSSPPGQGFSGELFF.